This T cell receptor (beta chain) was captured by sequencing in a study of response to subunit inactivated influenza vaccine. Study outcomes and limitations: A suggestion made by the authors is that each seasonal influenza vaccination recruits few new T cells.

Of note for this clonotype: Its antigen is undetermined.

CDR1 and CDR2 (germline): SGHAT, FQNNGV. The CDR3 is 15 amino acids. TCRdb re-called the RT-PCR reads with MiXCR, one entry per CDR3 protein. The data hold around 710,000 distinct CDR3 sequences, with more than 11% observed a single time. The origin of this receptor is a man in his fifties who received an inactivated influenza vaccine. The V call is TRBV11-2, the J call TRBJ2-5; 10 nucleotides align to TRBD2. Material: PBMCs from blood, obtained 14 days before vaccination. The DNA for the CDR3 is TGTGCGGGACAAAAAACCCAGCGGGGGGGGGAGACCCAGTACTTC. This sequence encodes CAGQKTQRGGETQYF.